The rows below give T cell receptor beta chains drawn from one sample of a study of blood T cell repertoires in COVID-19. Clones were sequenced by immunoSEQ multiplex PCR, and TCRdb holds only the in-frame ones, with some missing. The sample comprises about 46,000 clones, about 88% of which are singletons, and just over 9.5% rests with the top ten. The sequencing input was peripheral blood. The receptors here all came from a middle-aged man with active COVID-19. Each CDR3 is given with its conserved first and last residue. The order of the fields is V gene, J gene, clone size, D gene, CDR3 DNA, CDR3 protein. A D gene is named only where the DNA matches it firmly. Size tells how often a clone was seen (once, few, many) or the class of an expanded clone, and some rows leave it out.

v_call: TRBV7-3; j_call: TRBJ2-7; clone_size: .; d_call: .; cdr3_nt: TGTGCCAGCAGCTTATCCCAGGGCTACGAGCAGTACTTC; cdr3_aa: CASSLSQGYEQYF
v_call: TRBV9; j_call: TRBJ2-1; clone_size: .; d_call: TRBD2; cdr3_nt: TGTGCCAGCAGCCCACCGGGACTAGGGTACAATGAGCAGTTCTTC; cdr3_aa: CASSPPGLGYNEQFF
v_call: TRBV28; j_call: TRBJ2-2; clone_size: .; d_call: .; cdr3_nt: TGTGCCAGCAGCCGAGGGATACGCAGCGGGGAGCTGTTTTTT; cdr3_aa: CASSRGIRSGELFF
v_call: TRBV6-6; j_call: TRBJ2-5; clone_size: .; d_call: TRBD2; cdr3_nt: TGTGCCAGCAGTTACGCTCTAGCGGGGGTCCAAGAGACCCAGTACTTC; cdr3_aa: CASSYALAGVQETQYF
v_call: TRBV6-5; j_call: TRBJ1-2; clone_size: .; d_call: .; cdr3_nt: TGTGCCAGCAGTTACGCCTCCACAGGGTTTGGCTACACCTTC; cdr3_aa: CASSYASTGFGYTF
v_call: TRBV13; j_call: TRBJ1-1; clone_size: .; d_call: .; cdr3_nt: TGTGCCAGCAGCACCCTGCGGAGAGACACTGAAGCTTTCTTT; cdr3_aa: CASSTLRRDTEAFF
v_call: TRBV21-1; j_call: TRBJ2-2; clone_size: .; d_call: .; cdr3_nt: TGTGCCAGCAGCACCACGAACACCGGGGAGCTGTTTTTT; cdr3_aa: CASSTTNTGELFF
v_call: TRBV5-1; j_call: TRBJ2-5; clone_size: once; d_call: TRBD1; cdr3_nt: TGCGCCAGCAGCTCTTCCGGGACAGGGGCCCAAGAGACCCAGTACTTC; cdr3_aa: CASSSSGTGAQETQYF
v_call: TRBV7-9; j_call: TRBJ2-3; clone_size: .; d_call: .; cdr3_nt: TGTGCCAGCAGCTCCCGGACTGGCACAGATACGCAGTATTTT; cdr3_aa: CASSSRTGTDTQYF
v_call: TRBV19; j_call: TRBJ1-1; clone_size: .; d_call: .; cdr3_nt: TGTGCCAGTAGCCCCCGGCCAAGCGGTGAAGCTTTCTTT; cdr3_aa: CASSPRPSGEAFF
v_call: TRBV28; j_call: TRBJ2-7; clone_size: .; d_call: TRBD2; cdr3_nt: TGTGCCAGCACCCGTTCGCGGGAGGTCTTGTACGAGCAGTACTTC; cdr3_aa: CASTRSREVLYEQYF
v_call: TRBV7-2; j_call: TRBJ2-3; clone_size: .; d_call: TRBD1; cdr3_nt: TGTGCCAGCAGCTTACAGGGGGGCACAGATACGCAGTATTTT; cdr3_aa: CASSLQGGTDTQYF
v_call: TRBV29-1; j_call: TRBJ1-3; clone_size: .; d_call: .; cdr3_nt: TGCGTTGTTTCTATCTCTGGAAACACCATATATTTT; cdr3_aa: CVVSISGNTIYF
v_call: TRBV6-5; j_call: TRBJ2-5; clone_size: .; d_call: .; cdr3_nt: TGTGCCAGCAGAGACCAGGGGTGGGAGACCCAGTACTTC; cdr3_aa: CASRDQGWETQYF
v_call: TRBV11-2; j_call: TRBJ2-7; clone_size: few; d_call: .; cdr3_nt: TGTGCCAGCAGCCCACTTAGACTTCCCAAGAAGTACTTC; cdr3_aa: CASSPLRLPKKYF
v_call: TRBV11-3; j_call: TRBJ2-1; clone_size: .; d_call: TRBD2; cdr3_nt: TGTGCCAGCAGCCGGGGGGGGACTAGCGGGAGGACTGAGCAGTTCTTC; cdr3_aa: CASSRGGTSGRTEQFF
v_call: TRBV7-8; j_call: TRBJ2-1; clone_size: once; d_call: TRBD2; cdr3_nt: TGTGCCAGCAGTTCACGGACTAGCGGGAATGAGCAGTTCTTC; cdr3_aa: CASSSRTSGNEQFF
v_call: TRBV7-3; j_call: TRBJ2-2; clone_size: .; d_call: .; cdr3_nt: TGTGCCAGCAGCCAGAGCCGACTCCGCTTCGCCACCGGGGAGCTGTTTTTT; cdr3_aa: CASSQSRLRFATGELFF
v_call: TRBV3-1/TRBV3-2; j_call: TRBJ2-3; clone_size: .; d_call: TRBD2; cdr3_nt: TGTGCCAGCAGCCTTCCGCCTCAGCGGGGGAGGTGGGATACGCAGTATTTT; cdr3_aa: CASSLPPQRGRWDTQYF
v_call: TRBV21-1; j_call: TRBJ1-2; clone_size: .; d_call: .; cdr3_nt: TGTGCCAGCAGCAAACCTACAGGCAACCCTAACTATGGCTACACCTTC; cdr3_aa: CASSKPTGNPNYGYTF
v_call: TRBV12-2; j_call: TRBJ2-4; clone_size: .; d_call: .; cdr3_nt: TGTGCAAGTCGTAACCAGGGAATAGCCAAAAACATTCAGTACTTC; cdr3_aa: CASRNQGIAKNIQYF
v_call: TRBV6-5; j_call: TRBJ2-5; clone_size: .; d_call: .; cdr3_nt: TGTGCCAGCAACCCAGGAGGGGTGGAAGAGACCCAGTACTTC; cdr3_aa: CASNPGGVEETQYF
v_call: TRBV6-5; j_call: TRBJ1-1; clone_size: .; d_call: TRBD1; cdr3_nt: TGTGCCACAGACGAGGGGCAGGGGGGAGCTTTCTTT; cdr3_aa: CATDEGQGGAFF
v_call: TRBV9; j_call: TRBJ1-3; clone_size: .; d_call: .; cdr3_nt: TGTGCCAGCAGCGGGGCCAGCTCTGGAAACACCATATATTTT; cdr3_aa: CASSGASSGNTIYF
v_call: TRBV5-4; j_call: TRBJ2-2; clone_size: .; d_call: TRBD1; cdr3_nt: TGTGCCAGCAGCGTTGGACAGGGGGAGTTGGCCGGGGAGCTGTTTTTT; cdr3_aa: CASSVGQGELAGELFF
v_call: TRBV5-1; j_call: TRBJ2-3; clone_size: .; d_call: .; cdr3_nt: TGCGCCAGCAGCCCCGGGCCCTCCGGACATGGCACAGATACGCAGTATTTT; cdr3_aa: CASSPGPSGHGTDTQYF
v_call: TRBV5-8; j_call: TRBJ1-5; clone_size: .; d_call: .; cdr3_nt: TGTGCCAGCAGACCAGGGGTTGCTCAGCCCCAGCATTTT; cdr3_aa: CASRPGVAQPQHF
v_call: TRBV6-6; j_call: TRBJ1-3; clone_size: .; d_call: .; cdr3_nt: TGTGCCAGCAGTTACGGGCAGGGCTCTGGAAACACCATATATTTT; cdr3_aa: CASSYGQGSGNTIYF
v_call: TRBV2; j_call: TRBJ2-5; clone_size: .; d_call: .; cdr3_nt: TGTGCCAGCACCACCGGGCGCGGGCAAGAGACCCAGTACTTC; cdr3_aa: CASTTGRGQETQYF
v_call: TRBV25-1; j_call: TRBJ2-3; clone_size: .; d_call: TRBD1; cdr3_nt: TGTGCCAGCAGTAAAGGGGGACAGCACGGTCGGGCAGATACGCAGTATTTT; cdr3_aa: CASSKGGQHGRADTQYF
v_call: TRBV9; j_call: TRBJ1-1; clone_size: .; d_call: TRBD1; cdr3_nt: TGTGCCAGCAGCTCTCGGAATGGACAGGGGTTGGAGAGGAACACTGAAGCTTTCTTT; cdr3_aa: CASSSRNGQGLERNTEAFF
v_call: TRBV3-1/TRBV3-2; j_call: TRBJ2-5; clone_size: once; d_call: .; cdr3_nt: TGTGCCAGCAGCCAGGAGGGACAAGAGACCCAGTACTTC; cdr3_aa: CASSQEGQETQYF
v_call: TRBV5-6; j_call: TRBJ1-1; clone_size: .; d_call: .; cdr3_nt: TGTGCCAGCAGCCCATACGGGTACACTGAAGCTTTCTTT; cdr3_aa: CASSPYGYTEAFF
v_call: TRBV6-1; j_call: TRBJ1-4; clone_size: .; d_call: .; cdr3_nt: TGTGCCAGCAGTGAAGTGAGGGCCGCTCGTAATGAAAAACTGTTTTTT; cdr3_aa: CASSEVRAARNEKLFF
v_call: TRBV3-1/TRBV3-2; j_call: TRBJ2-3; clone_size: .; d_call: TRBD2; cdr3_nt: TGTGCCAGCAGCCCCACGACTAGCGGGATCGGTGGAGATACGCAGTATTTT; cdr3_aa: CASSPTTSGIGGDTQYF
v_call: TRBV9; j_call: TRBJ2-3; clone_size: .; d_call: .; cdr3_nt: TGTGCCAGCGCGCGCAGCACAGATACGCAGTATTTT; cdr3_aa: CASARSTDTQYF
v_call: TRBV7-9; j_call: TRBJ2-3; clone_size: .; d_call: .; cdr3_nt: TGTGCCAGCAGCTTAGTATCGGCGGGGAATCGCGGAGATACGCAGTATTTT; cdr3_aa: CASSLVSAGNRGDTQYF
v_call: TRBV19; j_call: TRBJ2-5; clone_size: .; d_call: TRBD2; cdr3_nt: TGTGCCAGTAAAAACGGCGGGAGGGCCCGTGAGACCCAGTACTTC; cdr3_aa: CASKNGGRARETQYF
v_call: TRBV3-1/TRBV3-2; j_call: TRBJ1-5; clone_size: .; d_call: .; cdr3_nt: TGTGCCAGCAGCCAAGCGGTCACGGCAGGGCTGAATCAGCCCCAGCATTTT; cdr3_aa: CASSQAVTAGLNQPQHF
v_call: TRBV7-2; j_call: TRBJ2-4; clone_size: .; d_call: .; cdr3_nt: TGTGCCAGCAGCTTACTCGACGCGGGGTGGGCCAAAAACATTCAGTACTTC; cdr3_aa: CASSLLDAGWAKNIQYF
v_call: TRBV5-6; j_call: TRBJ2-7; clone_size: .; d_call: TRBD1; cdr3_nt: TGTGCCAGCAGTCCGGGACAGGGGGCGTACGAGCAGTACTTC; cdr3_aa: CASSPGQGAYEQYF
v_call: TRBV19; j_call: TRBJ1-5; clone_size: .; d_call: TRBD1; cdr3_nt: TGTGCCAGTAGTATGGGGACAGGGATTAATCAGCCCCAGCATTTT; cdr3_aa: CASSMGTGINQPQHF
v_call: TRBV5-6; j_call: TRBJ2-1; clone_size: .; d_call: .; cdr3_nt: TGTGCCAGCAGCGCCGACAGCCAACCACGGGATGAGCAGTTCTTC; cdr3_aa: CASSADSQPRDEQFF
v_call: TRBV9; j_call: TRBJ2-2; clone_size: .; d_call: TRBD1; cdr3_nt: TGTGCCAGCGGGACAGGTACCACCGGGGAGCTGTTTTTT; cdr3_aa: CASGTGTTGELFF
v_call: TRBV6-1; j_call: TRBJ1-6; clone_size: few; d_call: .; cdr3_nt: TGTGCCAGCAGTGAATATGACGTGGGCTCACCCCTCCACTTT; cdr3_aa: CASSEYDVGSPLHF
v_call: TRBV27; j_call: TRBJ2-3; clone_size: .; d_call: .; cdr3_nt: TGTGCCAGCACCACCGGGGCAGGGGATGGGGATACGCAGTATTTT; cdr3_aa: CASTTGAGDGDTQYF
v_call: TRBV7-8; j_call: TRBJ1-3; clone_size: few; d_call: .; cdr3_nt: TGTGCCAGCAGCTCCCGGGGAACCTCTGGAAACACCATATATTTT; cdr3_aa: CASSSRGTSGNTIYF
v_call: TRBV5-1; j_call: TRBJ1-2; clone_size: .; d_call: TRBD1; cdr3_nt: TGCGCCAGCAGCTTGTTGGGGACAGGGTCTAACTATGGCTACACCTTC; cdr3_aa: CASSLLGTGSNYGYTF
v_call: TRBV12-3/TRBV12-4; j_call: TRBJ1-5; clone_size: .; d_call: .; cdr3_nt: TGTGCCAGCAGTTTACAGGTCGGCCAGCCCCAGCATTTT; cdr3_aa: CASSLQVGQPQHF
v_call: TRBV28; j_call: TRBJ2-7; clone_size: .; d_call: .; cdr3_nt: TGTGCCAGCCGGCCGGGCGGGAAGTCCTACGAGCAGTACTTC; cdr3_aa: CASRPGGKSYEQYF
v_call: TRBV21-1; j_call: TRBJ1-4; clone_size: .; d_call: .; cdr3_nt: TGTGCCAGCACGGCAGGGCGAGGAACTAATGAAAAACTGTTTTTT; cdr3_aa: CASTAGRGTNEKLFF
v_call: TRBV5-1; j_call: TRBJ2-3; clone_size: .; d_call: TRBD2; cdr3_nt: TGCGCCAGCAGCAGAACCCCTAGCGGGGGGGCGTGGTCAGATACGCAGTATTTT; cdr3_aa: CASSRTPSGGAWSDTQYF